The clone carrying this TCR beta chain has just a few counts. What it binds is not known. This sample is part of a study of response to subunit inactivated influenza vaccine. Overall study results and limits: Seasonal influenza vaccination, on each occasion, was suggested by the authors to recruit few new T cells.

Using its own MiXCR run on the RT-PCR reads, TCRdb lists one record per CDR3 protein. This sample has 500,000 to 600,000 distinct CDR3 sequences, with about an eighth found just once. This specimen consisted of PBMCs from blood, obtained on the day of vaccination. The receptor was isolated from a man between 50 and 59 years old who received an inactivated influenza vaccine.

The CDR3 nucleotides are TGCGCCAGCAGAGAAGCGGGGGGGGTTTTTAATGAGCAGTTCTTC. Protein product: CASREAGGVFNEQFF. The chain employs TRBV5-1 and TRBJ2-1, with 10 nucleotides matching TRBD2. The germline V gene encodes CDR1 SGHRS and CDR2 YFSETQ. After removal of 5 bases from V and 7 bases from J, the junction contained 9 bases not matched to a gene. There are 15 residues in the CDR3.